The clone carrying this TCR beta chain is termed medium-sized. Its antigen remains unidentified. The sample contains more than one DNA sequence encoding this CDR3. The data were obtained in a study of neoadjuvant nivolumab and ipilimumab in lung cancer. Overall study results and limits: Only a single major-pathologic-response sample was available for clonality analysis. Compared with tumor-adjacent uninvolved lung, resected tumors showed greater richness and clonality. Only a small number of samples underwent TCR sequencing. Blood richness before therapy tracked richness in tumors resected after neoadjuvant therapy.

Produced via immunoSEQ multiplex PCR; TCRdb's table is partial and in-frame only. The table has 4,500 to 5,000 clones, around 67% seen once; the top ten hold 8% to 11%. CDR3 length: 15 amino acids. Trimming pared 0 bases from V and 6 bases from J, leaving 14 bases between. The germline V gene has CDR1 SGDLS and CDR2 YYNGEE. Sequenced here: tumor tissue, sampled after neoadjuvant nivolumab, alone or with ipilimumab, at or shortly before surgery. The chain recombines TRBV9 with TRBJ2-3; D is perhaps TRBD1 or TRBD2 (6 bases each). This receptor was identified in an adult with non-small cell lung cancer. The CDR3 sequence: CASSVEGRGGDTQYF. The DNA for the CDR3 is TGTGCCAGCAGCGTAGAAGGCAGGGGAGGTGATACGCAGTATTTT.